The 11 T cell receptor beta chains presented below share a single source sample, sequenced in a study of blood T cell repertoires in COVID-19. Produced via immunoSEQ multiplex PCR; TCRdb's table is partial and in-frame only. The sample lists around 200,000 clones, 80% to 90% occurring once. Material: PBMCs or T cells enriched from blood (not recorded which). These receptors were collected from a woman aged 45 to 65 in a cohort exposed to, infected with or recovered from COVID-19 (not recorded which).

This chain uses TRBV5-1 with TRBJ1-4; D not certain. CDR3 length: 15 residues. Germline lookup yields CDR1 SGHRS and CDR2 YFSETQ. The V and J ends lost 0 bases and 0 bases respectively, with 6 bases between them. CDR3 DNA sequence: TGCGCCAGCAGCTTGGGGGCTACAACTAATGAAAAACTGTTTTTT. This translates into CASSLGATTNEKLFF.

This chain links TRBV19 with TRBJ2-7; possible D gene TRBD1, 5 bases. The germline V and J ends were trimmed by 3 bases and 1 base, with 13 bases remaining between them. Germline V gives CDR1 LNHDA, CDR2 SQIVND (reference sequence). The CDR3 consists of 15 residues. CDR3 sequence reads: CASSITTATSYEQYF. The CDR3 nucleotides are TGTGCCAGTAGTATCACGACAGCGACATCCTACGAGCAGTACTTC.

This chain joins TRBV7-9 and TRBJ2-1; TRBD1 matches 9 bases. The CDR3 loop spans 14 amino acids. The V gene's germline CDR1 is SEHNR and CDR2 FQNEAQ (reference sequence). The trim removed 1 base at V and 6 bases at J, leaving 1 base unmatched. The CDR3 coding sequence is TGTGCCAGCAGCTTAGGGACAGGGGTCAATGAGCAGTTCTTC. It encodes CASSLGTGVNEQFF. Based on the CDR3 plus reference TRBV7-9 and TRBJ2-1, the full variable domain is DTGVSQNPRHKITKRGQNVTFRCDPISEHNRLYWYRQTLGQGPEFLTYFQNEAQLEKSRLLSDRFSAERPKGSFSTLEIQRTEQGDSAMYLCASSLGTGVNEQFFGPGTRLTVL.

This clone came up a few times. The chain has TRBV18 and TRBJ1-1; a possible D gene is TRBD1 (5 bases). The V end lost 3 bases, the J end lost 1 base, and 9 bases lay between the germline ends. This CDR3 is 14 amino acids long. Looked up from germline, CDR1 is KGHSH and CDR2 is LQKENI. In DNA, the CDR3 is TGTGCCAGCTCACCCACGACAGAGAACACTGAAGCTTTCTTT. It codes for CASSPTTENTEAFF.

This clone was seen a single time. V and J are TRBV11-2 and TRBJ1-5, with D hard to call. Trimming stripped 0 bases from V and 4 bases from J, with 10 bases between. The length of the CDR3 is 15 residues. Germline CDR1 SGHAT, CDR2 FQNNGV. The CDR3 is CASSLDRDPNQPQHF. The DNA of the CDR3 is TGTGCCAGCAGCTTAGATCGGGATCCGAATCAGCCCCAGCATTTT.

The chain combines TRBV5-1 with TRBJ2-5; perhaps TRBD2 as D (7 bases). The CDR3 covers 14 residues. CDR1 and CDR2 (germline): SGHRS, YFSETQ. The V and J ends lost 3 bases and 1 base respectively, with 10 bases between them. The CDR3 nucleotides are TGCGCCAGCAGCTCGGGGGGCTCCCAAGAGACCCAGTACTTC. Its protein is CASSSGGSQETQYF.

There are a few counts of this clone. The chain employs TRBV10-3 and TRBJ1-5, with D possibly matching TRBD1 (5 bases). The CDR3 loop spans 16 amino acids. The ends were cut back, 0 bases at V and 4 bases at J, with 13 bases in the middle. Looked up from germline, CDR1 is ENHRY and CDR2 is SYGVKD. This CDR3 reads CAISESGRASNQPQHF. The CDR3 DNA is TGTGCCATCAGTGAGTCGGGCAGGGCGTCAAATCAGCCCCAGCATTTT.

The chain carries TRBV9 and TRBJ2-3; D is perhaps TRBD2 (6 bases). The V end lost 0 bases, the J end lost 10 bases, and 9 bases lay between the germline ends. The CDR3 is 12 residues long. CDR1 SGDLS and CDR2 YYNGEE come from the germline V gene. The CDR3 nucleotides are TGTGCCAGCAGCGTAGGACAGCGGGCGCAGTATTTT. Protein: CASSVGQRAQYF.

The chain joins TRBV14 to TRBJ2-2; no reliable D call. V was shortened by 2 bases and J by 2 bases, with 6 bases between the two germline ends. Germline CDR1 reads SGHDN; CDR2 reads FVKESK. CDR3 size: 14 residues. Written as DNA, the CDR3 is TGTGCCAGCAGCCAACCCGTAAACACCGGGGAGCTGTTTTTT. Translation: CASSQPVNTGELFF.

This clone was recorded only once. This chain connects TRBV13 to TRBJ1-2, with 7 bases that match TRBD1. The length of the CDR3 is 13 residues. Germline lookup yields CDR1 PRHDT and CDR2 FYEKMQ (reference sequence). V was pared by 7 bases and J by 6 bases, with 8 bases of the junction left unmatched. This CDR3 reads CASTGDRKDGYTF. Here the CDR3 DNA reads TGTGCCAGCACAGGGGACAGAAAAGATGGCTACACCTTC. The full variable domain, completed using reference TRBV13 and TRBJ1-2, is AAGVIQSPRHLIKEKRETATLKCYPIPRHDTVYWYQQGPGQDPQFLISFYEKMQSDKGSIPDRFSAQQFSDYHSELNMSSLELGDSALYFCASTGDRKDGYTFGSGTRLTVV.

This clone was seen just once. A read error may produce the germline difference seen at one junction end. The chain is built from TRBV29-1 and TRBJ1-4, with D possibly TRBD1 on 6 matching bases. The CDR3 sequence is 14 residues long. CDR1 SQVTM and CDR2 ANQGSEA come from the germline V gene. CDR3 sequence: CSVEGQFSNEKLFF. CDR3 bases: TGCAGCGTGGAAGGACAGTTTTCTAATGAAAAACTGTTTTTT.